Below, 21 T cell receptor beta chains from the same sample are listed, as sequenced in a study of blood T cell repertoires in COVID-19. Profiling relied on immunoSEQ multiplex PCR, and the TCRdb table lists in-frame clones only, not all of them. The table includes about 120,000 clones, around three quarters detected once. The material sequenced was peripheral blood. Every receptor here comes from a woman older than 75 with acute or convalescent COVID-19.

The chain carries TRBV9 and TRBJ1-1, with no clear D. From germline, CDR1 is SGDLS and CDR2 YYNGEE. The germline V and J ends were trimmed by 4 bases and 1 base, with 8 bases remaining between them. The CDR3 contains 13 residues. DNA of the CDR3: TGTGCCAGCAGCTTCTCGGGGAACACTGAAGCTTTCTTT. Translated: CASSFSGNTEAFF.

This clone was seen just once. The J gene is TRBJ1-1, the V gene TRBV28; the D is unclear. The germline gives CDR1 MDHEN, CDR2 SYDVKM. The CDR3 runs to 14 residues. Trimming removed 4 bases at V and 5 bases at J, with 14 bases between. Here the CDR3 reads CASSSHTPPTEAFF. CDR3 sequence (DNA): TGTGCCAGCAGTTCCCACACACCGCCAACTGAAGCTTTCTTT. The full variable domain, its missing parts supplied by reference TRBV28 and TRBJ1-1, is DVKVTQSSRYLVKRTGEKVFLECVQDMDHENMFWYRQDPGLGLRLIYFSYDVKMKEKGDIPEGYSVSREKKERFSLILESASTNQTSMYLCASSSHTPPTEAFFGQGTRLTVV.

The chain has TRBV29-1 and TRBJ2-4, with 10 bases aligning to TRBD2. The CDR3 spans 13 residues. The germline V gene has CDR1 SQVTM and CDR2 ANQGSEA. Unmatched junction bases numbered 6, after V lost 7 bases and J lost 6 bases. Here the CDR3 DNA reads TGCAGCGCAGCGGGAGGGCCGGGAAACATTCAGTACTTC. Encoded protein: CSAAGGPGNIQYF. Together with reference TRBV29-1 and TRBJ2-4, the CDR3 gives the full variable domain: SAVISQKPSRDICQRGTSLTIQCQVDSQVTMMFWYRQQPGQSLTLIATANQGSEATYESGFVIDKFPISRPNLTFSTLTVSNMSPEDSSIYLCSAAGGPGNIQYFGAGTRLSVL.

As DNA, the CDR3 is TGTGCCAGCAGCTTACGGGTGGATACGCAGTATTTT. Its translation: CASSLRVDTQYF. The V and J genes are TRBV7-9 and TRBJ2-3; the D is unclear. The germline gives CDR1 SEHNR, CDR2 FQNEAQ (reference sequence). The V end lost 2 bases, the J end lost 6 bases, and 6 bases lay between the germline ends. The CDR3 runs to 12 residues.

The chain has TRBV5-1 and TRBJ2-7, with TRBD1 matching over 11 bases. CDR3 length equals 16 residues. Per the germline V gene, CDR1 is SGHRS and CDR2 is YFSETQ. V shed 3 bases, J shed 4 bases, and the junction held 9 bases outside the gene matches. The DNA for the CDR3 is TGCGCCAGCAGCTCCGTGGACAGGGGGCTTCAATACGAGCAGTACTTC. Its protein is CASSSVDRGLQYEQYF.

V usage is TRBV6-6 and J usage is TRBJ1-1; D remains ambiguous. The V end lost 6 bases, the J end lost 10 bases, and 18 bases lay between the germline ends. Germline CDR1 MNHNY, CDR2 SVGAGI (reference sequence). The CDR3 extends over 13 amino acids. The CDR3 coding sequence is TGTGCCAGCAGCCTAAATCATGACAAGCCAGCTTTCTTT. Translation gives CASSLNHDKPAFF.

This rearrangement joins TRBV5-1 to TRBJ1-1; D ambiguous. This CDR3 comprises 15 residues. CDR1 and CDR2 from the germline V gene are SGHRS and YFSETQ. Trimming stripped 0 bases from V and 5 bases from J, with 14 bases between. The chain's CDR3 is CASSLALERATEAFF. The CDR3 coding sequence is TGCGCCAGCAGCTTGGCCCTGGAGAGGGCTACTGAAGCTTTCTTT. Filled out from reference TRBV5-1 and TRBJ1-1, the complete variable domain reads KAGVTQTPRYLIKTRGQQVTLSCSPISGHRSVSWYQQTPGQGLQFLFEYFSETQRNKGNFPGRFSGRQFSNSRSEMNVSTLELGDSALYLCASSLALERATEAFFGQGTRLTVV.

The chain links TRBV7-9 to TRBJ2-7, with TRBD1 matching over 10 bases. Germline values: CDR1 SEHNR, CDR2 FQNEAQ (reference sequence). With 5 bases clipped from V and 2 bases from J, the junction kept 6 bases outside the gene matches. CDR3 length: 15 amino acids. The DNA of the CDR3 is TGTGCCAGCAGCCGAGGACAGGGGGGAACCTACGAGCAGTACTTC. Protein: CASSRGQGGTYEQYF.

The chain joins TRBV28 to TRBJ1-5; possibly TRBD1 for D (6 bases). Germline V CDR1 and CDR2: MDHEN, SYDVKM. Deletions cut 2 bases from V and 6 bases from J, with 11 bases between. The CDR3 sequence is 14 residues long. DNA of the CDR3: TGTGCCAGCAGTTTAACAGGGTCGACTCAGCCCCAGCATTTT. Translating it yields CASSLTGSTQPQHF.

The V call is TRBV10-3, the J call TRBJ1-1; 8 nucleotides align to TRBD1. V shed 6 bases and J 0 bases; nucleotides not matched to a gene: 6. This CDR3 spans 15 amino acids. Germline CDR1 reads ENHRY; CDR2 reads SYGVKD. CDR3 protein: CAIRTGESMNTEAFF. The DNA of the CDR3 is TGTGCCATCAGGACAGGGGAAAGTATGAACACTGAAGCTTTCTTT.

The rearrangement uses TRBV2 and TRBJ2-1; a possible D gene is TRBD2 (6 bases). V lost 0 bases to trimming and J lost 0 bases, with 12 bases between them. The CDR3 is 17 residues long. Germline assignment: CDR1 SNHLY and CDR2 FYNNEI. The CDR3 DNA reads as TGTGCCAGCAGTGAAGCGCGACGGGAGAGCTCCTACAATGAGCAGTTCTTC. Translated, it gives CASSEARRESSYNEQFF.

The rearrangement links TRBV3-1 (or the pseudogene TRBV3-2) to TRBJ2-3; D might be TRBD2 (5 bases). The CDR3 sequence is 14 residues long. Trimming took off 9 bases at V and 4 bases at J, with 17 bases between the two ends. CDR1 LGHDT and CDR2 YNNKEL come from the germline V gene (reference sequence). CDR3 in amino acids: CASSPEGLADTQYF. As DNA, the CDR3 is TGTGCCAGTTCCCCTGAGGGTCTCGCAGATACGCAGTATTTT.

The CDR3 here is CASSLWGPADTIYF. In DNA form, the CDR3 reads TGTGCCAGCAGCTTGTGGGGGCCGGCAGACACCATATATTTT. The chain recombines TRBV5-6 with TRBJ1-3; possibly TRBD1 for D (6 bases). The CDR3 contains 14 residues. Looked up from germline, CDR1 is SGHDT and CDR2 is YYEEEE. The V and J ends lost 1 base and 8 bases respectively, with 13 bases between them.

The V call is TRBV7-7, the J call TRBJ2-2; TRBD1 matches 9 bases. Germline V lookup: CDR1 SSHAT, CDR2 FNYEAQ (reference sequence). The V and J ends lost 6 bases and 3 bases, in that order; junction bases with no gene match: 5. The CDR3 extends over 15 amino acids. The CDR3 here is CASSPTGGDTGELFF. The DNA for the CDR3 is TGTGCCAGCAGTCCGACAGGGGGGGACACCGGGGAGCTGTTTTTT. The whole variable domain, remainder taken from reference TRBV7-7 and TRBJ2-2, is GAGVSQSPRYKVTKRGQDVTLRCDPISSHATLYWYQQALGQGPEFLTYFNYEAQPDKSGLPSDRFSAERPEGSISTLTIQRTEQRDSAMYRCASSPTGGDTGELFFGEGSRLTVL.

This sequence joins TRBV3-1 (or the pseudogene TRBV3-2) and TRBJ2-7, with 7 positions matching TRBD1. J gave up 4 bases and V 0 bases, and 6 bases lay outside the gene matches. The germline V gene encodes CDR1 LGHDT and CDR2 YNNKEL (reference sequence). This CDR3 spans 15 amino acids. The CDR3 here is CASSQDQQGIYEQYF. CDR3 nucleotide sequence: TGTGCCAGCAGCCAAGATCAACAGGGGATTTACGAGCAGTACTTC.

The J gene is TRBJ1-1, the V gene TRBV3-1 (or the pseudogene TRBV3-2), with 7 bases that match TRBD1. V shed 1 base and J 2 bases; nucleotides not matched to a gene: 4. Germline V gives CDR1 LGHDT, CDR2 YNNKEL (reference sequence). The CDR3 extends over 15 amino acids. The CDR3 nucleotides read TGTGCCAGCAGCCAAGGGACAGGTAGCAACACTGAAGCTTTCTTT. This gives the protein CASSQGTGSNTEAFF.

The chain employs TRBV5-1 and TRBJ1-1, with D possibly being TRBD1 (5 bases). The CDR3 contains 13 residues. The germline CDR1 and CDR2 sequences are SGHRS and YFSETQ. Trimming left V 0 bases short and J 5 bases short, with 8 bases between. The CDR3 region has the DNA TGCGCCAGCAGCTTGGGGGGCAGGACTGAAGCTTTCTTT. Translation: CASSLGGRTEAFF. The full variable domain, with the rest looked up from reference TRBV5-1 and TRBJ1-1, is KAGVTQTPRYLIKTRGQQVTLSCSPISGHRSVSWYQQTPGQGLQFLFEYFSETQRNKGNFPGRFSGRQFSNSRSEMNVSTLELGDSALYLCASSLGGRTEAFFGQGTRLTVV.

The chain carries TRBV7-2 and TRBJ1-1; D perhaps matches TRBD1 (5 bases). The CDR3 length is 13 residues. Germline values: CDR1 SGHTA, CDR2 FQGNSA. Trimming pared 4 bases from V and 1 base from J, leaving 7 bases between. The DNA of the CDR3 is TGTGCCAGCAGCTCCGGACAGAACACTGAAGCTTTCTTT. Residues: CASSSGQNTEAFF.

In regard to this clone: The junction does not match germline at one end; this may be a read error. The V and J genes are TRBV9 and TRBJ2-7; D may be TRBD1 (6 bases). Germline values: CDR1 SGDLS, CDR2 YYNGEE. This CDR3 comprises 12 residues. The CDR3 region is CASSAQGTPPLF. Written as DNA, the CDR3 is TGTGCCAGCAGCGCACAGGGAACTCCCCCCCTCTTC.

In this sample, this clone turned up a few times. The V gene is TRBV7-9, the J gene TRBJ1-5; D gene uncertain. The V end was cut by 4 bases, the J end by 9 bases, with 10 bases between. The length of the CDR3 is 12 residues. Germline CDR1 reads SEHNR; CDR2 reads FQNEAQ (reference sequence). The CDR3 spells CASSSPYGPQHF. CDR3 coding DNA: TGTGCCAGCAGCTCACCCTACGGGCCCCAGCATTTT.

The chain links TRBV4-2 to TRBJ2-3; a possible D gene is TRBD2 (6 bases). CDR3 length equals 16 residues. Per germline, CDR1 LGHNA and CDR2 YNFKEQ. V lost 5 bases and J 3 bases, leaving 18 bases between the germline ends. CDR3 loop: CASSTRGDWRTDTQYF. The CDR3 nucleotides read TGTGCCAGCAGCACCCGCGGGGACTGGCGTACAGATACGCAGTATTTT.